What follows are 26 T cell receptor beta chains derived from one specimen sequenced in a study of identical twins. Each CDR3 protein gets one entry after TCRdb re-called the 5' RACE reads with MiXCR. This table has about 520,000 distinct CDR3 sequences, 20% to 25% appearing once. Separately, the same data were catalogued under a study of T cells expressing NK-cell markers.

The sample consisted of CD4+ T cells sorted from blood. The receptors derive from a woman between 18 and 30 years old in good health.

J is TRBJ2-5 and V is TRBV10-1; a weak D match, TRBD2 (6 bases). Deletions cut 10 bases from V and 5 bases from J, with 23 bases between. This CDR3 has 15 residues. Per the germline V gene, CDR1 is WNHNN and CDR2 is SYGVQD (reference sequence). The CDR3 spells CATRDFRASTETQYF. The CDR3 DNA reads TGCGCCACTCGGGACTTCAGGGCCTCAACCGAGACCCAGTACTTC.

The chain uses TRBV11-3 and TRBJ2-1, with TRBD2 identical over 8 bases. With 5 bases clipped from V and 0 bases from J, the junction kept 21 bases outside the gene matches. Germline V gene lookup returns CDR1 SGHNT and CDR2 YENEEA. This CDR3 is built from 21 residues. This chain's CDR3 is CASSRPGDGRGVHSSYNEQFF. In nucleotides, the CDR3 is TGTGCCAGCAGCCGCCCGGGAGATGGGCGGGGGGTCCACAGCTCCTACAATGAGCAGTTCTTC. Looking up the rest from reference TRBV11-3 and TRBJ2-1 gives the full variable domain: EAGVVQSPRYKIIEKKQPVAFWCNPISGHNTLYWYLQNLGQGPELLIRYENEEAVDDSQLPKDRFSAERLKGVDSTLKIQPAELGDSAVYLCASSRPGDGRGVHSSYNEQFFGPGTRLTVL.

J is TRBJ2-3 and V is TRBV20-1; no firm D call. Per germline, CDR1 DFQATT and CDR2 SNEGSKA (reference sequence). V was cut by 3 bases and J by 0 bases, with 10 bases left in between. The CDR3 length is 14 residues. The CDR3 DNA reads TGCAGTGCTAGTTTATCCGCTAGCACAGATACGCAGTATTTT. The encoded protein is CSASLSASTDTQYF.

The chain has TRBV12-3 or TRBV12-4 and TRBJ1-2, with D unresolved. V was pared by 3 bases and J by 5 bases, with 10 bases between. The CDR3 runs 13 residues. The CDR3 bases are TGTGCCAGCAGTTTGAGGCCGCCATATGGCTACACCTTC. Its translation is CASSLRPPYGYTF.

This rearrangement joins TRBV27 to TRBJ2-3; D gene ambiguous. Germline lookup yields CDR1 MNHEY and CDR2 SMNVEV (reference sequence). The CDR3 covers 13 residues. Trimming removed 0 bases from V and 6 bases from J, with 7 bases in between. The DNA of the CDR3 is TGTGCCAGCAGTTTATCTCGATACGATACGCAGTATTTT. Translating it yields CASSLSRYDTQYF.

V usage is TRBV20-1 and J usage is TRBJ2-3; the match to TRBD2 covers 8 bases. CDR1 and CDR2 (germline): DFQATT, SNEGSKA (reference sequence). V lost 0 bases to trimming and J lost 5 bases; unmatched junction nucleotides: 7. This CDR3 is built from 15 residues. The CDR3 spells CSARDIAGSRDTQYF. For the CDR3, the DNA is TGCAGTGCTAGAGACATAGCGGGGAGTAGAGATACGCAGTATTTT.

In its sample, this clonotype was seen many times. The genes are TRBV21-1 and TRBJ1-5. TRBV21-1 is marked as a pseudogene. This CDR3 is built from 10 residues. CDR3 DNA sequence: TGTGCCAGCAGCAATCAGCCCCAGCATTTT. This encodes CASSNQPQHF.

This clonotype was detected only a few times. The chain combines TRBV5-6 with TRBJ2-3, with a tentative D call TRBD2 (6 bases). The CDR3 extends over 15 amino acids. CDR1 is SGHDT, CDR2 YYEEEE, per germline. V was clipped by 4 bases and J by 7 bases, with 19 bases between them. CDR3: CASSGDGGPANTQYF. The CDR3 DNA follows: TGTGCCAGCAGCGGAGACGGGGGACCCGCGAATACGCAGTATTTT. Full variable domain (remainder filled in from reference TRBV5-6 and TRBJ2-3): DAGVTQSPTHLIKTRGQQVTLRCSPKSGHDTVSWYQQALGQGPQFIFQYYEEEERQRGNFPDRFSGHQFPNYSSELNVNALLLGDSALYLCASSGDGGPANTQYFGPGTRLTVL.

This clonotype was counted only a few times. The chain links TRBV3-1 to TRBJ2-1; tentatively, D is TRBD1 (5 bases). Germline V CDR1 and CDR2: LGHDT, YNNKEL (reference sequence). The CDR3 sequence is 18 residues long. V gave up 0 bases and J gave up 4 bases, with 19 bases separating them. Here the CDR3 reads CASSQDRPASGHYNEQFF. CDR3 sequence (DNA): TGTGCCAGCAGCCAAGATAGGCCGGCGTCAGGGCATTACAATGAGCAGTTCTTC.

This chain links TRBV20-1 with TRBJ2-3, with TRBD1 as a possible D gene (5 bases). CDR1 and CDR2 from the germline V gene are DFQATT and SNEGSKA (reference sequence). The V end lost 6 bases, the J end lost 0 bases, and 16 bases lay between the germline ends. This CDR3 comprises 15 residues. Here the CDR3 reads CSAPPVGRSTDTQYF. The CDR3 nucleotides read TGCAGTGCCCCTCCTGTGGGGCGGAGCACAGATACGCAGTATTTT.

The chain is built from TRBV4-3 and TRBJ2-5; no definite D call. Germline lookup yields CDR1 LGHNA and CDR2 YSLEER. V was shortened by 0 bases and J by 11 bases, with 1 base between the two germline ends. CDR3 length equals 9 residues. CDR3 protein: CASSQEQYF. The DNA for the CDR3 is TGCGCCAGCAGCCAAGAGCAGTACTTC.

The rearrangement links TRBV15 to TRBJ2-3, with D possibly matching TRBD2 (6 bases). Germline CDR1 LNHNV, CDR2 YYDKDF (reference sequence). The CDR3 extends over 17 amino acids. Trimming removed 1 base from V and 1 base from J, with 15 bases in between. The CDR3 DNA reads as TGTGCCACCAGCAGAGTACCTAGGTCGGGGGGCACAGATACGCAGTATTTT. Translating it yields CATSRVPRSGGTDTQYF.

The genes are TRBV5-8 and TRBJ1-5; 7 bases agree with TRBD1. J was trimmed by 14 bases and V by 0 bases; bases with no gene match: 14. Germline-derived CDR1 and CDR2 are SGHTS and YDEGEE. The CDR3 is made up of 15 amino acids. The CDR3 is CASSLEGAGARLKHF. CDR3 in DNA: TGTGCCAGCAGCTTGGAGGGGGCAGGGGCGCGCCTTAAGCATTTT.

The V call is TRBV7-2, the J call TRBJ1-1; perhaps TRBD1 as D (6 bases). The V gene's germline CDR1 is SGHTA and CDR2 FQGNSA. V lost 5 bases and J lost 4, with 14 bases in between. This CDR3 spans 14 amino acids. The CDR3 loop reads CASSKRGPRTEAFF. As DNA, the CDR3 is TGTGCCAGCAGCAAACGGGGGCCCCGCACTGAAGCTTTCTTT.

In its sample, this clonotype was seen a few times. The V call is TRBV2, the J call TRBJ2-7, with D possibly matching TRBD2 (6 bases). Germline-derived CDR1 and CDR2 are SNHLY and FYNNEI. Trimming stripped 7 bases from V and 0 bases from J, with 10 bases between. This CDR3 spans 13 amino acids. DNA of the CDR3: TGTGCCAGCATCGCGGGGAGCTCCTACGAGCAGTACTTC. Protein: CASIAGSSYEQYF.

This rearrangement joins TRBV29-1 to TRBJ2-1, with D perhaps TRBD1 or TRBD2 (6 bases each). The CDR3 has 16 residues. Germline loops: CDR1 SQVTM, CDR2 ANQGSEA. Trimming cost V 0 bases and J 3 bases, with 15 bases left between them. CDR3 nucleotides: TGCAGCGTTGAAGATTTGGAGGGGGGACACTACAATGAGCAGTTCTTC. Amino acid sequence: CSVEDLEGGHYNEQFF.

This chain connects TRBV10-3 to TRBJ2-3; 12 nucleotides align to TRBD2. The CDR3 spans 18 residues. Unmatched junction bases numbered 14, after V lost 4 bases and J lost 6 bases. The V gene's germline CDR1 is ENHRY and CDR2 SYGVKD. DNA for the CDR3: TGTGCCATCAGTGTATTTACTAGCGGGGGGCCCCTGAAGGATACGCAGTATTTT. The encoded protein is CAISVFTSGGPLKDTQYF.

This clonotype was recorded a few times. This chain uses TRBV6-1 with TRBJ2-1; 8 bases map to TRBD2. The CDR3 is made up of 15 amino acids. J gave up 9 bases and V 1 base, and 8 bases lay outside the gene matches. The germline CDR1 and CDR2 sequences are MNHNS and SASEGT. The CDR3 nucleotides read TGTGCCAGCAGTGAAGAAGGCGGGGGGCCCTTTGAGCAGTTCTTC. Encoded protein: CASSEEGGGPFEQFF.

Many counts were recorded for this clonotype. The rearrangement links TRBV10-3 to TRBJ1-2; D uncertain. CDR3 length: 14 residues. V was trimmed by 0 bases and J by 6 bases, leaving 11 bases between them. Per the germline V gene, CDR1 is ENHRY and CDR2 is SYGVKD. The CDR3 coding sequence is TGTGCCATCAGTGAGTCGACGGTTATGCATGGCTACACCTTC. As protein: CAISESTVMHGYTF.

This chain connects TRBV20-1 to TRBJ1-1; D remains ambiguous. The CDR3 is 13 amino acids. Germline CDR1 DFQATT, CDR2 SNEGSKA (reference sequence). Trimming removed 8 bases at V and 1 base at J, with 14 bases between. CDR3 DNA: TGCAGTCCTACCGACATAGCGAACACTGAAGCTTTCTTT. This translates into CSPTDIANTEAFF.

The rearrangement uses TRBV12-3 or TRBV12-4 and TRBJ1-4; 9 bases fit TRBD1. The CDR3 sequence is 13 residues long. Losses at the gene ends were 7 bases for V and 7 bases for J; bases not matched to a gene: 4. The CDR3 DNA follows: TGTGCCAGCAACCGGGACAGGGCTGAAAAACTGTTTTTT. This gives the protein CASNRDRAEKLFF.

The V call is TRBV5-1, the J call TRBJ2-5, with 7 positions matching TRBD1. V was pared by 4 bases and J by 5 bases, with 11 bases of the junction left unmatched. Germline V gene data show CDR1 as SGHRS and CDR2 as YFSETQ. The CDR3 has 15 residues. CDR3 coding DNA: TGCGCCAGCAGCAATTTGGGACAGTCCAGGGAGACCCAGTACTTC. This translates into CASSNLGQSRETQYF. Full variable domain (remainder filled in from reference TRBV5-1 and TRBJ2-5): KAGVTQTPRYLIKTRGQQVTLSCSPISGHRSVSWYQQTPGQGLQFLFEYFSETQRNKGNFPGRFSGRQFSNSRSEMNVSTLELGDSALYLCASSNLGQSRETQYFGPGTRLLVL.

The gene calls are TRBV5-5 and TRBJ2-5; 9 bases match TRBD1. CDR3 length: 15 residues. V lost 5 bases to trimming and J lost 7 bases; unmatched junction nucleotides: 12. Germline lookup yields CDR1 SGHKS and CDR2 YYEKEE (reference sequence). The DNA of the CDR3 is TGTGCCAGCAGACCGCCGGGACAGGGAGGAGGGACCCAGTACTTC. Translating it yields CASRPPGQGGGTQYF.

In the case of this clonotype: Likely a read error: the CDR3 ends without its conserved phenylalanine or tryptophan. The limits of the CDR3 on the DNA are not certain, so only TCRdb's listed CDR3 is given. The chain has TRBV3-1 and TRBJ2-1; the tabulated D call, TRBD2, remains unverified against the DNA. The CDR3 has 12 amino acids, counting both end residues. Germline CDR1 and CDR2: LGHDT and YNNKEL (reference sequence). CDR3 sequence reads: CASSQTPGPLAL.

This clonotype has only a few counts. The chain links TRBV10-3 to TRBJ2-3; D ambiguous. There are 12 residues in the CDR3. V dropped 4 bases and J dropped 1 base, with 3 bases sitting between them. The germline CDR1 and CDR2 sequences are ENHRY and SYGVKD. CDR3 region: CAISGGTDTQYF. In nucleotides, the CDR3 is TGTGCCATCAGTGGGGGCACAGATACGCAGTATTTT.

The J gene is TRBJ2-7, the V gene TRBV20-1; the D is unclear. The CDR3 totals 13 residues. Germline CDR1 and CDR2: DFQATT and SNEGSKA (reference sequence). The V end lost 0 bases, the J end lost 6 bases, and 12 bases lay between the germline ends. The CDR3 loop reads CSARDRKPGEQYF. DNA for the CDR3: TGCAGTGCTAGAGATCGGAAGCCCGGCGAGCAGTACTTC.